Listed here are 26 T cell receptor beta chains from one sample, sequenced in a study of spatial heterogeneity in lung cancer. TCRdb processed the 5' RACE reads anew with MiXCR; each CDR3 protein has one entry. The data show 95,000 to 130,000 distinct CDR3 sequences, 10% to 15% seen once. Time point specified: blood at routine non-recurrence follow-up after resection. Unsorted samples of tumor, nontumor lung or frozen PBMC had their whole RNA sequenced. The specimen comprised PBMCs, sampled at follow-up. These receptors originate from a male donor with early-stage non-small cell lung cancer.

This clonotype came up a few times. This rearrangement joins TRBV12-3 or TRBV12-4 to TRBJ1-2; TRBD1 agrees at 8 bases. The junction had 4 bases not matched to a gene; V was cut back by 5 bases and J by 2 bases. The CDR3 covers 14 residues. The CDR3 DNA reads TGTGCCAGCAGTGCATACAGGGGGAACTATGGCTACACCTTC. Protein: CASSAYRGNYGYTF.

The genes are TRBV6-5 and TRBJ1-6; a possible D gene is TRBD1 (6 bases). Trimming took off 6 bases at V and 7 bases at J, with 13 bases between the two ends. The CDR3 length is 14 residues. Germline-derived CDR1 and CDR2 are MNHEY and SVGAGI. CDR3 sequence (DNA): TGTGCCAGCAGCAAGGACAGACAGAATTCACCCCTCCACTTT. This encodes CASSKDRQNSPLHF.

This clonotype occurred a few times. The CDR3 sequence: CASGPVVAGELFF. The CDR3 coding sequence is TGTGCCAGCGGCCCCGTAGTGGCCGGGGAGCTGTTTTTT. The chain joins TRBV7-4 to TRBJ2-2; D is unclear. This CDR3 is 13 amino acids long. Trimming removed 8 bases at V and 6 bases at J, with 13 bases between. In germline, CDR1 is SGHVT, CDR2 SQSDAQ. The whole variable domain, filled in from reference TRBV7-4 and TRBJ2-2, reads GAGVSQSPRYKVAKRGRDVALRCDSISGHVTLYWYRQTLGQGSEVLTYSQSDAQRDKSGRPSGRFSAERPERSVSTLKIQRTEQGDSAVYLCASGPVVAGELFFGEGSRLTVL.

This clonotype showed up just a few times. The rearrangement uses TRBV5-6 and TRBJ2-6, with TRBD1 matching 9 bases. Germline assignment: CDR1 SGHDT and CDR2 YYEEEE. V gave up 5 bases and J gave up 2 bases; unmatched junction bases: 5. This CDR3 is 16 amino acids long. Here the CDR3 reads CASSKTGGAGANVLTF. In DNA form, the CDR3 reads TGTGCCAGCAGTAAAACAGGGGGCGCTGGGGCCAACGTCCTGACTTTC.

This rearrangement joins TRBV3-1 to TRBJ1-5; 7 bases map to TRBD1. Germline CDR1 is LGHDT and CDR2 is YNNKEL (reference sequence). This CDR3 region has 15 residues. The ends lost 0 bases at V and 2 bases at J; junction bases unmatched: 1. CDR3 amino acids: CASSQDTGGNQPQHF. The DNA for the CDR3 is TGTGCCAGCAGCCAAGATACAGGGGGCAATCAGCCCCAGCATTTT.

This clonotype was counted only a few times. The gene calls are TRBV28 and TRBJ2-5; 9 nucleotides match TRBD2. The CDR3 totals 15 residues. Trimming at V came to 6 bases and at J to 4 bases, leaving 9 bases not matched to a gene. Germline values: CDR1 MDHEN, CDR2 SYDVKM. CDR3 protein: CASSRGGAETETQYF. The CDR3 DNA is TGTGCCAGCAGCCGCGGGGGGGCAGAAACAGAGACCCAGTACTTC.

With respect to this clonotype: The junction and the germline gene differ at one end; a read error may be behind it. This rearrangement joins TRBV7-2 to TRBJ1-5; TRBD1 agrees at 7 bases. The CDR3 length is 13 residues. Germline V gives CDR1 SGHTA, CDR2 FQGNSA. CDR3 nucleotides: TGTGCCAGCAGTTTCCGCTCACCGGGACAGTTACGTTTT. The encoded protein is CASSFRSPGQLRF.

The chain has TRBV7-9 and TRBJ1-2; 8 bases agree with TRBD1. The length of the CDR3 is 13 residues. Germline V lookup: CDR1 SEHNR, CDR2 FQNEAQ (reference sequence). V lost 4 bases, J lost 5 bases, and 3 bases stayed unmatched. The CDR3 loop reads CASSSTGEYGYTF. The CDR3 DNA sequence: TGTGCCAGCAGCTCGACAGGGGAGTATGGCTACACCTTC.

The V call is TRBV6-5, the J call TRBJ2-1, with unresolved D. Germline values: CDR1 MNHEY, CDR2 SVGAGI. There are 14 residues in the CDR3. With 6 bases removed from V and 2 bases from J, the gap between germline ends came to 11 bases. The CDR3 bases are TGTGCCAGCAGCCCTGGCCTTACCTACAATGAGCAGTTCTTC. This gives the protein CASSPGLTYNEQFF.

This clonotype has at least ten counts. J is TRBJ2-5 and V is TRBV20-1; 16 bases agree with TRBD2. J lost 2 bases, V lost 3 bases, and 18 bases had no gene match. The CDR3 runs 21 residues. The germline gives CDR1 DFQATT, CDR2 SNEGSKA (reference sequence). Written as DNA, the CDR3 is TGCAGTGCTAGGGGACTAGCGGGGGGGCAGTGGGTATCGGCCGTACAAGAGACCCAGTACTTC. It translates to CSARGLAGGQWVSAVQETQYF.

This chain uses TRBV6-5 with TRBJ2-7; D is unclear. V was pared by 2 bases and J by 0 bases, with 8 bases between. The CDR3 has 14 amino acids. Germline V CDR1 and CDR2: MNHEY, SVGAGI. For the CDR3, the DNA is TGTGCCAGCAGTTACGCGAGCTCCTCCTACGAGCAGTACTTC. Protein sequence: CASSYASSSYEQYF.

This chain uses TRBV6-6 with TRBJ1-5; TRBD1 agrees at 7 bases. The CDR3 loop spans 15 amino acids. With 6 bases clipped from V and 2 bases from J, the junction kept 7 bases outside the gene matches. Germline V gene sequence: CDR1 MNHNY, CDR2 SVGAGI (reference sequence). Here the CDR3 DNA reads TGTGCCAGCAGAACTACAGGGGTGGGCAATCAGCCCCAGCATTTT. Protein: CASRTTGVGNQPQHF.

This clonotype came up a few times. This chain uses TRBV6-5 with TRBJ2-7, with TRBD2 as a possible D gene (6 bases). V was trimmed by 6 bases and J by 9 bases, leaving 12 bases between them. The CDR3 is made up of 11 amino acids. Germline CDR1 and CDR2: MNHEY and SVGAGI. Here the CDR3 reads CASSPGGVQYF. For the CDR3, the DNA is TGTGCCAGCAGCCCCGGAGGGGTGCAGTACTTC.

This chain connects TRBV10-3 to TRBJ2-3; 7 nucleotides agree with TRBD2. The germline gives CDR1 ENHRY, CDR2 SYGVKD. The length of the CDR3 is 15 residues. The V segment lost 2 bases and the J segment 1 base; nucleotides outside the gene matches: 3. Written as DNA, the CDR3 is TGTGCCATCAGTGAGACGGGACTACGCACAGATACGCAGTATTTT. Translating gives CAISETGLRTDTQYF.

V gene TRBV3-1 combines with J gene TRBJ1-6, with D possibly being TRBD1 (5 bases). V shed 3 bases and J shed 8 bases, with 11 bases lying between them. Germline CDR1 LGHDT, CDR2 YNNKEL (reference sequence). The CDR3 sequence is 14 residues long. The CDR3 spells CASSQYGGDSPLHF. Written as DNA, the CDR3 is TGTGCCAGCAGCCAGTACGGAGGGGATTCACCCCTCCACTTT.

This clonotype was seen more than once but under ten times. J is TRBJ1-5 and V is TRBV20-1; TRBD1 might be the D (6 bases). This CDR3 has 17 residues. V shed 0 bases and J shed 3 bases, with 18 bases lying between them. The germline CDR1 and CDR2 sequences are DFQATT and SNEGSKA (reference sequence). CDR3 region: CSARDSGPGALNQPQHF. CDR3 nucleotide sequence: TGCAGTGCTAGAGATAGTGGGCCAGGGGCCCTCAATCAGCCCCAGCATTTT.

This chain joins TRBV27 and TRBJ1-2, with D hard to call. In germline, CDR1 is MNHEY, CDR2 SMNVEV (reference sequence). Deletions cut 2 bases from V and 1 base from J, with 8 bases between. The length of the CDR3 is 14 residues. The CDR3 DNA reads TGTGCCAGCAGTTTAAGGGTTAATAACTATGGCTACACCTTC. Translating it yields CASSLRVNNYGYTF.

This clonotype was seen only a few times. This sequence joins TRBV5-1 and TRBJ2-1, with 8 bases identical to TRBD1. This CDR3 is built from 16 residues. CDR1 and CDR2 from the germline V gene are SGHRS and YFSETQ. The ends lost 4 bases at V and 9 bases at J; junction bases unmatched: 15. CDR3 bases: TGCGCCAGCAGCGCGACAGGGGTCCCGGACACCCGTGAGCAGTTCTTC. It yields the protein CASSATGVPDTREQFF.

This clonotype has at least ten counts. The J gene is TRBJ2-3, the V gene TRBV7-2; 9 bases are a match to TRBD2. This CDR3 spans 14 amino acids. Trimming removed 3 bases from V and 5 bases from J; junction bases left unmatched: 3. Germline values: CDR1 SGHTA, CDR2 FQGNSA. The chain's CDR3 is CASSLGLAVDTQYF. CDR3 DNA sequence: TGTGCCAGCAGCTTGGGACTAGCAGTAGATACGCAGTATTTT.

This clonotype showed up just a few times. The gene calls are TRBV11-2 and TRBJ2-7; possible D gene TRBD2, 5 bases. V gave up 5 bases and J gave up 6 bases, with 11 bases separating them. Germline CDR1 reads SGHAT; CDR2 reads FQNNGV. The CDR3 spans 12 residues. CDR3 sequence reads: CASSHPAGEQYF. The CDR3 nucleotides read TGTGCCAGCAGCCACCCTGCGGGCGAGCAGTACTTC.

CDR3 protein: CASSVGGYEQYF. The DNA of the CDR3 is TGTGCCAGCAGCGTAGGGGGTTACGAGCAGTACTTC. V usage is TRBV9 and J usage is TRBJ2-7; D call uncertain. The CDR3 has 12 amino acids. V lost 0 bases and J 4 bases, leaving 5 bases between the germline ends. In germline, CDR1 is SGDLS, CDR2 YYNGEE.

At least ten counts were recorded for this clonotype. V gene TRBV30 combines with J gene TRBJ2-5; D might be TRBD2 (6 bases). Between the trimmed V and J ends, which lost 0 bases and 5 bases, there was a span of 16 bases. CDR1 is GTSNPN, CDR2 SVGIG, per germline (reference sequence). This CDR3 has 15 amino acids. CDR3 protein: CAWSVRGPRRETQYF. The CDR3 DNA reads as TGTGCCTGGAGTGTGCGGGGTCCGCGGAGGGAGACCCAGTACTTC. Using reference TRBV30 and TRBJ2-5 for the parts outside the CDR3, the full variable domain is SQTIHQWPATLVQPVGSPLSLECTVEGTSNPNLYWYRQAAGRGLQLLFYSVGIGQISSEVPQNLSASRPQDRQFILSSKKLLLSDSGFYLCAWSVRGPRRETQYFGPGTRLLVL.

Many counts were recorded for this clonotype. V gene TRBV12-3 or TRBV12-4 combines with J gene TRBJ1-5; D not certain. The V gene lost 2 bases and the J gene lost 2 bases, with 7 bases spanning the gap. The CDR3 is 14 residues long. Here the CDR3 reads CASSLRAGNQPQHF. In nucleotides, the CDR3 is TGTGCCAGCAGTTTACGGGCAGGCAATCAGCCCCAGCATTTT.

In its sample, this clonotype was seen many times. V usage is TRBV5-1 and J usage is TRBJ1-6; a possible D gene is TRBD1 (5 bases). The CDR3 spans 14 residues. The V gene lost 4 bases and the J gene lost 8 bases, with 13 bases spanning the gap. Germline V gene lookup returns CDR1 SGHRS and CDR2 YFSETQ. The chain's CDR3 is CASSGAGSDSPLHF. The DNA for the CDR3 is TGCGCCAGCAGCGGCGCAGGGAGCGATTCACCCCTCCACTTT.

This clonotype showed up just a few times. V is TRBV4-3 and J is TRBJ1-4; TRBD1 might be the D (6 bases). V lost 2 bases to trimming and J lost 4 bases, with 14 bases between them. This CDR3 has 16 residues. From germline, CDR1 is LGHNA and CDR2 YSLEER. CDR3 in amino acids: CASSQNHRENNEKLFF. The CDR3 region has the DNA TGCGCCAGCAGCCAAAACCACAGGGAAAATAATGAAAAACTGTTTTTT.

For this clonotype: At one end the junction does not follow the germline gene, possibly because of a read error. V usage is TRBV29-1 and J usage is TRBJ2-7; a possible D gene is TRBD2 (7 bases). The CDR3 contains 14 residues. CDR1 is SQVTM, CDR2 ANQGSEA, per germline. The CDR3 sequence: CSVTSGGGSHEQYF. The CDR3 DNA reads as TGCAGCGTGACCTCTGGGGGGGGCTCCCACGAGCAGTACTTC.